The 20 T cell receptor beta chains reported below all come from one sample, sequenced in a study of cytomegalovirus exposure and HLA in healthy donors. The PCR employed 60 Vbeta primers together with 13 Jbeta primers. Repertoires were generated with immunoSEQ multiplex PCR, while TCRdb's copy carries only in-frame clones and drops some. The sample carries 100,000 to 150,000 clones, 75% to 90% recorded once. What was sequenced was PBMCs. The origin of the receptors is a man under 40 in good health and CMV-seronegative.

The chain links TRBV27 to TRBJ1-5; D is unclear. This CDR3 has 16 amino acids. Trimming shortened V by 1 base and J by 5 bases, and 15 bases separated the two germline ends. Germline CDR1 reads MNHEY; CDR2 reads SMNVEV (reference sequence). The CDR3 nucleotides read TGTGCCAGCAGTTTATATCTGGGCGTATCTGATCAGCCCCAGCATTTT. Translation gives CASSLYLGVSDQPQHF.

The genes are TRBV28 and TRBJ1-5; maybe TRBD1 (6 bases). CDR1 is MDHEN, CDR2 SYDVKM, per germline. The V end lost 10 bases, the J end lost 4 bases, and 14 bases lay between the germline ends. The CDR3 contains 13 residues. This CDR3 reads CAIQGLGNQPQHF. The CDR3 DNA reads TGTGCCATCCAGGGGCTGGGGAATCAGCCCCAGCATTTT. The variable domain in full, completed from reference TRBV28 and TRBJ1-5, reads DVKVTQSSRYLVKRTGEKVFLECVQDMDHENMFWYRQDPGLGLRLIYFSYDVKMKEKGDIPEGYSVSREKKERFSLILESASTNQTSMYLCAIQGLGNQPQHFGDGTRLSIL.

This sequence joins TRBV18 and TRBJ2-5; TRBD1 aligns across 10 bases. Per germline, CDR1 KGHSH and CDR2 LQKENI. This CDR3 has 17 residues. With 3 bases clipped from V and 2 bases from J, the junction kept 9 bases outside the gene matches. In nucleotides, the CDR3 is TGTGCCAGCTCACCTCGGGACAGGGGAAACCTTCAAGAGACCCAGTACTTC. This sequence encodes CASSPRDRGNLQETQYF. The full variable domain, with the rest looked up from reference TRBV18 and TRBJ2-5, is NAGVMQNPRHLVRRRGQEARLRCSPMKGHSHVYWYRQLPEEGLKFMVYLQKENIIDESGMPKERFSAEFPKEGPSILRIQQVVRGDSAAYFCASSPRDRGNLQETQYFGPGTRLLVL.

The chain uses TRBV7-3 and TRBJ2-3; TRBD2 is a possible D gene (5 bases). This CDR3 has 14 residues. Per the germline V gene, CDR1 is SGHTA and CDR2 is FQGTGA. Trimming pared 1 base from V and 2 bases from J, leaving 7 bases between. The CDR3 nucleotides are TGTGCCAGCAGCTTAATGGGAGCCACAGATACGCAGTATTTT. Translating it yields CASSLMGATDTQYF.

CDR3 nucleotide sequence: TGCGCCAGCAGTGATGACAGGGCCCCCTACGAGCAGTACTTC. As protein: CASSDDRAPYEQYF. V usage is TRBV10-1 and J usage is TRBJ2-7; 7 nucleotides align to TRBD1. Germline CDR1 WNHNN, CDR2 SYGVQD (reference sequence). The V gene end was trimmed by 3 bases and the J gene end by 2 bases; junction bases not matched to a gene: 4. This CDR3 has 14 amino acids.

The rearrangement joins TRBV11-2 to TRBJ2-7; D remains ambiguous. CDR3 length equals 15 residues. The ends were cut back, 5 bases at V and 8 bases at J, with 22 bases in the middle. The germline V gene has CDR1 SGHAT and CDR2 FQNNGV. Written as DNA, the CDR3 is TGTGCCAGCAGCCAGCTCAGAGGCCGTAATTTAAAGCAGTACTTC. The encoded protein is CASSQLRGRNLKQYF.

The chain combines TRBV4-3 with TRBJ2-3; D might be TRBD2 (7 bases). Germline V gene sequence: CDR1 LGHNA, CDR2 YSLEER. The CDR3 covers 16 residues. V was trimmed by 2 bases and J by 3 bases, leaving 15 bases between them. The CDR3 region has the DNA TGCGCCAGCAGCCAAAACACAGGGAGGGGGACAGATACGCAGTATTTT. Its translation is CASSQNTGRGTDTQYF.

The chain couples TRBV7-9 to TRBJ2-2; a possible D gene is TRBD2 (5 bases). Germline CDR1 reads SEHNR; CDR2 reads FQNEAQ (reference sequence). Deletions cut 4 bases from V and 5 bases from J, with 5 bases between. The length of the CDR3 is 12 residues. CDR3 nucleotide sequence: TGTGCCAGCAGCTCGGGAACCGGGGAGCTGTTTTTT. Amino acids: CASSSGTGELFF. The variable domain in full, completed from reference TRBV7-9 and TRBJ2-2, reads DTGVSQNPRHKITKRGQNVTFRCDPISEHNRLYWYRQTLGQGPEFLTYFQNEAQLEKSRLLSDRFSAERPKGSFSTLEIQRTEQGDSAMYLCASSSGTGELFFGEGSRLTVL.

The CDR3 bases are TGCGCCAGCAGCGGGACAGTTCTAGCGGGAGGAAATCCCTACGAGCAGTACTTC. It codes for CASSGTVLAGGNPYEQYF. The chain is built from TRBV5-1 and TRBJ2-7; 11 bases match TRBD2. The ends lost 4 bases at V and 2 bases at J; junction bases unmatched: 14. This CDR3 is built from 18 residues. Germline V lookup: CDR1 SGHRS, CDR2 YFSETQ.

This chain links TRBV7-9 with TRBJ2-2, with D maybe TRBD1 (5 bases). Looked up from germline, CDR1 is SEHNR and CDR2 is FQNEAQ (reference sequence). This CDR3 region has 15 residues. Trimming removed 5 bases from V and 5 bases from J, with 15 bases in between. CDR3: CASSPRAPGTGELFF. In nucleotides, the CDR3 is TGTGCCAGCAGCCCTAGAGCCCCAGGGACCGGGGAGCTGTTTTTT.

This chain joins TRBV28 and TRBJ2-5; 10 nucleotides agree with TRBD1. J lost 5 bases, V lost 2 bases, and 8 bases had no gene match. The length of the CDR3 is 16 residues. The V gene's germline CDR1 is MDHEN and CDR2 SYDVKM. In DNA, the CDR3 is TGTGCCAGCAGTTTACCGACAGGGGGCCGGCGGGAGACCCAGTACTTC. Translation: CASSLPTGGRRETQYF.

The chain carries TRBV7-2 and TRBJ2-7, with a tentative D call TRBD1 (6 bases). V gave up 5 bases and J gave up 3 bases, with 14 bases separating them. Germline CDR1 is SGHTA and CDR2 is FQGNSA. CDR3 length: 14 residues. The CDR3 loop reads CASSPWDTSYEQYF. The CDR3 DNA sequence: TGTGCCAGCAGCCCGTGGGACACTAGCTACGAGCAGTACTTC.

The chain recombines TRBV12-5 with TRBJ1-1; D is possibly TRBD1 (6 bases). This CDR3 has 15 residues. V was cut by 2 bases and J by 6 bases, with 16 bases left in between. The germline V gene encodes CDR1 LGHNT and CDR2 FRNRAP. The CDR3 loop is CASGLLAGARAEAFF. In nucleotides, the CDR3 is TGTGCTAGTGGTTTGCTTGCGGGGGCGCGGGCTGAAGCTTTCTTT.

The V and J genes are TRBV10-3 and TRBJ2-7, with a possible D match to TRBD2 (6 bases). The CDR3 covers 14 residues. CDR1 and CDR2 from the germline V gene are ENHRY and SYGVKD. V shed 4 bases and J shed 4 bases, with 14 bases lying between them. In DNA form, the CDR3 reads TGTGCCATCAGTGGAGGCGGGGCCAATTACGAGCAGTACTTC. This encodes CAISGGGANYEQYF.

This clone was seen a few times. The chain carries TRBV29-1 and TRBJ2-3, with 11 bases that match TRBD2. J was trimmed by 5 bases and V by 6 bases; bases with no gene match: 7. CDR3 length equals 14 residues. The V gene's germline CDR1 is SQVTM and CDR2 ANQGSEA. The CDR3 spells CSVAGTSGQDTQYF. In DNA, the CDR3 is TGCAGCGTCGCCGGGACTAGCGGCCAAGATACGCAGTATTTT.

The chain carries TRBV9 and TRBJ2-1; TRBD2 matches 8 bases. Germline trimming cut 1 base from V and 4 bases from J; bases unmatched to any gene: 7. Germline V gene sequence: CDR1 SGDLS, CDR2 YYNGEE. This CDR3 comprises 16 residues. DNA for the CDR3: TGTGCCAGCAGCGTATCGGGACTAGGTAATTACAATGAGCAGTTCTTC. Protein product: CASSVSGLGNYNEQFF.

The rearrangement joins TRBV4-1 to TRBJ2-1; a possible D gene is TRBD2 (5 bases). This CDR3 region has 16 residues. V gave up 2 bases and J gave up 3 bases, with 14 bases separating them. The V gene's germline CDR1 is MGHRA and CDR2 YSYEKL. The CDR3 sequence: CASSQPLAAGYNEQFF. DNA for the CDR3: TGCGCCAGCAGCCAACCCCTAGCAGCAGGCTACAATGAGCAGTTCTTC.

This clone has more than one count but fewer than ten. CDR3 residues: CSATLHGLRYEQYF. CDR3 DNA sequence: TGCAGCGCGACCCTGCACGGCCTGAGGTACGAGCAGTACTTC. The genes are TRBV29-1 and TRBJ2-7; D gene unclear. The CDR3 runs 14 residues. Deletions cut 7 bases from V and 4 bases from J, with 20 bases between. The germline V gene has CDR1 SQVTM and CDR2 ANQGSEA.

V is TRBV5-1 and J is TRBJ2-3; D is unresolved. Germline CDR1 reads SGHRS; CDR2 reads YFSETQ. Trimming left V 4 bases short and J 2 bases short, with 8 bases between. CDR3 size: 13 residues. Written as DNA, the CDR3 is TGCGCCAGCAGCCCACAGATCACAGATACGCAGTATTTT. Its translation is CASSPQITDTQYF.

This rearrangement joins TRBV15 to TRBJ2-7, with TRBD1 matching over 8 bases. This CDR3 comprises 15 residues. The V segment lost 1 base and the J segment 6 bases; nucleotides outside the gene matches: 8. In germline, CDR1 is LNHNV, CDR2 YYDKDF (reference sequence). CDR3 coding DNA: TGTGCCACCAGCAGAGCAGTAGGACAGGGTTTCGAGCAGTACTTC. It is translated as CATSRAVGQGFEQYF.